What follows are 20 T cell receptor beta chains derived from one specimen sequenced in a study of patients and donors after allogeneic stem cell transplantation. TCRdb used MiXCR to reprocess the RT-PCR reads, holding one entry per CDR3 protein. Of approximately 98,000 distinct CDR3 sequences in the sample, approximately 35% are singletons; the top ten hold under 30%. Specimen: blood, either unsorted or a sorted T cell fraction (not recorded which). The receptor source for this set is a human donor who was either an allogeneic HSCT recipient or a stem cell or donor lymphocyte infusion donor (not recorded which). It is not recorded whose cells these are; they may come from a transplant donor.

The chain is built from TRBV20-1 and TRBJ1-5; maybe TRBD1 (5 bases). V was pared by 4 bases and J by 0 bases, with 10 bases between. This CDR3 is built from 14 residues. Germline loops: CDR1 DFQATT, CDR2 SNEGSKA (reference sequence). The CDR3, as DNA: TGCAGTGCTAACAACCAGGGTAGCAATCAGCCCCAGCATTTT. This codes for CSANNQGSNQPQHF.

This clonotype was detected only a few times. The CDR3 coding sequence is TGTGCCAGCAGTTACTCGTACACTGAAGCTTTCTTT. This gives the protein CASSYSYTEAFF. This rearrangement joins TRBV6-2 or TRBV6-3 to TRBJ1-1; D gene uncertain. Germline CDR1 and CDR2: MNHEY and SVGEGT. CDR3 length equals 12 residues. Trimming pared 0 bases from V and 3 bases from J, leaving 2 bases between.

The chain combines TRBV3-1 with TRBJ2-1; D is perhaps TRBD1 (6 bases). Germline V gene lookup returns CDR1 LGHDT and CDR2 YNNKEL (reference sequence). V lost 1 base, J lost 2 bases, and 18 bases lay in between. The CDR3 has 18 residues. The CDR3 DNA follows: TGTGCCAGCAGCCAAGTTCAGGGGCAGTCAGGGACCTACAATGAGCAGTTCTTC. Amino acid sequence: CASSQVQGQSGTYNEQFF.

J is TRBJ1-1 and V is TRBV19; the D is unclear. The CDR3 extends over 13 amino acids. Trimming shortened V by 5 bases and J by 2 bases, and 9 bases separated the two germline ends. CDR1 LNHDA and CDR2 SQIVND come from the germline V gene (reference sequence). CDR3 nucleotide sequence: TGTGCCAGTAGTGTACTGGTAAACACTGAAGCTTTCTTT. This sequence encodes CASSVLVNTEAFF.

This rearrangement joins TRBV29-1 to TRBJ1-1, with 8 positions matching TRBD1. CDR1 is SQVTM and CDR2 is ANQGSEA in the germline V gene. The V segment lost 7 bases and the J segment 6 bases; nucleotides outside the gene matches: 10. The CDR3 is 13 residues long. CDR3 region: CSGRTGWIPEAFF. CDR3 sequence (DNA): TGCAGCGGGAGGACAGGGTGGATACCTGAAGCTTTCTTT.

This chain uses TRBV28 with TRBJ1-5; D might be TRBD1 (6 bases). This CDR3 comprises 14 residues. Germline V gives CDR1 MDHEN, CDR2 SYDVKM. Trimming shortened V by 6 bases and J by 5 bases, and 14 bases separated the two germline ends. This CDR3 reads CASRGGLTHQPQHF. The CDR3 bases are TGTGCCAGCAGGGGGGGCTTAACTCATCAGCCCCAGCATTTT.

V usage is TRBV7-9 and J usage is TRBJ2-7; possible D gene TRBD2, 5 bases. With 3 bases removed from V and 3 bases from J, the gap between germline ends came to 12 bases. Germline-derived CDR1 and CDR2 are SEHNR and FQNEAQ (reference sequence). The CDR3 is 14 residues long. The CDR3: CASSFEGSRYEQYF. The CDR3 nucleotides are TGTGCCAGCAGCTTTGAGGGATCTCGCTACGAGCAGTACTTC.

In this sample, this clonotype turned up once. The rearrangement joins TRBV6-1 to TRBJ1-1, with a tentative D call TRBD1 (5 bases). Trimming took 2 bases from V and 0 from J, leaving 13 bases between them. Germline-derived CDR1 and CDR2 are MNHNS and SASEGT. The CDR3 extends over 16 amino acids. The CDR3 is CASSEMYWGLNTEAFF. DNA of the CDR3: TGTGCCAGCAGTGAAATGTATTGGGGCCTGAACACTGAAGCTTTCTTT.

The genes are TRBV5-1 and TRBJ2-7; D is perhaps TRBD1 (6 bases). Germline assignment: CDR1 SGHRS and CDR2 YFSETQ. This CDR3 is 14 amino acids long. The V end lost 3 bases, the J end lost 0 bases, and 10 bases lay between the germline ends. The CDR3 reads CASSSIQGSYEQYF. CDR3 in DNA: TGCGCCAGCAGCTCAATACAGGGCTCCTACGAGCAGTACTTC.

The V and J genes are TRBV15 and TRBJ2-1; D is unresolved. CDR3 length: 16 amino acids. Trimming left V 0 bases short and J 2 bases short, with 11 bases between. Germline loops: CDR1 LNHNV, CDR2 YYDKDF (reference sequence). The CDR3 sequence: CATSREVGWTYNEQFF. DNA for the CDR3: TGTGCCACCAGCAGAGAAGTAGGTTGGACCTACAATGAGCAGTTCTTC.

This clonotype was seen just once. The V call is TRBV7-8, the J call TRBJ1-4, with D maybe TRBD1 (5 bases). Trimming shortened V by 6 bases and J by 1 base, and 12 bases separated the two germline ends. This CDR3 is 15 amino acids long. The germline gives CDR1 SGHVS, CDR2 FQNEAQ. The CDR3 DNA reads as TGTGCCAGCAGACGCGGGGGTGGAACTAATGAAAAACTGTTTTTT. Amino acid sequence: CASRRGGGTNEKLFF.

The DNA of the CDR3 is TGCAGTGCTGGCCCTAGCGGGAGAGGAGCCGAGCAGTACTTC. It translates to CSAGPSGRGAEQYF. This chain links TRBV20-1 with TRBJ2-7; 10 bases line up with TRBD2. Trimming took 5 bases from V and 6 from J; bases not matched to a gene: 10. Germline V CDR1 and CDR2: DFQATT, SNEGSKA (reference sequence). This CDR3 has 14 residues.

The chain has TRBV19 and TRBJ1-1; no reliable D call. Germline V gene sequence: CDR1 LNHDA, CDR2 SQIVND (reference sequence). The CDR3 loop spans 11 amino acids. Trimming took off 3 bases at V and 11 bases at J, with 10 bases between the two ends. CDR3 DNA: TGTGCCAGTAGTATCTCGTCTCGCGCTTTCTTT. It codes for CASSISSRAFF.

As for this clonotype: Compared with germline, one end of the junction differs, possibly owing to a read error. The chain couples TRBV7-7 to TRBJ2-3; either TRBD1 or TRBD2 may fit D (5 bases each). This CDR3 has 16 residues. Germline V gene data show CDR1 as SSHAT and CDR2 as FNYEAQ (reference sequence). The CDR3 bases are TGTGCTAGCAGCCCCAGGGTAGCGACTAGCACAGATACGCAGTATTTT. It translates to CASSPRVATSTDTQYF.

This clonotype was observed a handful of times. This chain joins TRBV6-6 and TRBJ1-5; D not certain. In germline, CDR1 is MNHNY, CDR2 SVGAGI (reference sequence). The CDR3 length is 13 residues. V was cut by 4 bases and J by 4 bases, with 8 bases left in between. The CDR3 coding sequence is TGTGCCAGCAGTTTCCCGGGAAATCAGCCCCAGCATTTT. Translating gives CASSFPGNQPQHF.

This clonotype was seen more than once but under ten times. The chain employs TRBV7-2 and TRBJ1-6; possible D gene TRBD1, 6 bases. This CDR3 is built from 16 residues. Looked up from germline, CDR1 is SGHTA and CDR2 is FQGNSA. V lost 5 bases and J lost 9, with 20 bases in between. CDR3 nucleotide sequence: TGTGCCAGCAGCCCCCGTGGAGGGGGAAAGGTTTCACCCCTCCACTTT. The encoded protein is CASSPRGGGKVSPLHF.

V is TRBV18 and J is TRBJ1-2; D is undetermined. Trimming pared 2 bases from V and 1 base from J, leaving 5 bases between. Germline V gene data show CDR1 as KGHSH and CDR2 as LQKENI. This CDR3 is built from 13 residues. CDR3 sequence: CASSPGDNYGYTF. CDR3 nucleotide sequence: TGTGCCAGCTCACCAGGGGATAACTATGGCTACACCTTC.

This sequence joins TRBV7-9 and TRBJ2-3, with 12 bases aligning to TRBD2. Germline trimming cut 5 bases from V and 5 bases from J; bases unmatched to any gene: 5. Germline V gene sequence: CDR1 SEHNR, CDR2 FQNEAQ (reference sequence). CDR3 length: 15 residues. The CDR3 coding sequence is TGTGCCAGCAGCCTGACTAGCGGGAGAATAGATACGCAGTATTTT. As protein: CASSLTSGRIDTQYF.

This clonotype was picked up a small number of times. This CDR3 reads CASSKARATGNQPQHF. DNA of the CDR3: TGTGCCAGCAGCAAAGCGCGGGCCACGGGCAATCAGCCCCAGCATTTT. The rearrangement uses TRBV21-1 and TRBJ1-5. TRBV21-1 is marked as a pseudogene. CDR3 size: 16 residues.

This chain joins TRBV7-9 and TRBJ1-1, with D unclear. Per germline, CDR1 SEHNR and CDR2 FQNEAQ (reference sequence). V was trimmed by 0 bases and J by 5 bases, leaving 4 bases between them. The CDR3 runs to 12 residues. CDR3 DNA: TGTGCCAGCAGCTTAGCCGAGACTGAAGCTTTCTTT. Its protein product is CASSLAETEAFF.